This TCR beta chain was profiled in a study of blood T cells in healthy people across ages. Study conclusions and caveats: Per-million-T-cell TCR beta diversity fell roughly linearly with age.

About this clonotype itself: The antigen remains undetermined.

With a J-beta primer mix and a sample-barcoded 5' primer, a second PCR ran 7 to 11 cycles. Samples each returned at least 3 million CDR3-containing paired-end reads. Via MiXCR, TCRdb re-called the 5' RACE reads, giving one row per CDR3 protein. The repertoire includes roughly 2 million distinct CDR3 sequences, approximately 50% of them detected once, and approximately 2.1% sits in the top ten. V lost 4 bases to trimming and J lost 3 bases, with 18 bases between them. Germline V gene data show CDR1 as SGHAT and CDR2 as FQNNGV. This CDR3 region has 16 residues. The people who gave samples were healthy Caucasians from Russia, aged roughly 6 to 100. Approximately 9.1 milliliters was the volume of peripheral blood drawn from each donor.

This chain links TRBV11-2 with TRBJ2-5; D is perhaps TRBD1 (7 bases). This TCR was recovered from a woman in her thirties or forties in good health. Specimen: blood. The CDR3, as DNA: TGTGCCAGCAGCTCCTATCGCAGGGGGGCTAAAGAGACCCAGTACTTC. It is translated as CASSSYRRGAKETQYF.